The present TCR beta chain was sequenced within a study of cytotoxic CD8 clonotypes in ibrutinib-treated CLL. Study-wide context: There were, on average, about 260,000 productive templates and 90,000 to 95,000 productive rearrangements per sample.

Only in-frame clones appear in the TCRdb table, and some are missing; sequencing was by immunoSEQ multiplex PCR. The top ten clones hold 11% of a sample with 110,000 to 150,000 clones, approximately 89% of them seen once. The germline V gene has CDR1 SGHAT and CDR2 FQDESV (reference sequence). This CDR3 comprises 14 residues. Trimming cost V 3 bases and J 1 base; bases outside gene matches: 2. Material: PBMCs, obtained after 12 months of ibrutinib treatment. This sequence originates from a human donor with chronic lymphocytic leukemia. This rearrangement joins TRBV11-1 to TRBJ1-1; 7 positions agree with TRBD1. The CDR3, as DNA: TGTGCCAGCAGCTTGGGACAGAAGAACACTGAAGCTTTCTTT. Translation: CASSLGQKNTEAFF.